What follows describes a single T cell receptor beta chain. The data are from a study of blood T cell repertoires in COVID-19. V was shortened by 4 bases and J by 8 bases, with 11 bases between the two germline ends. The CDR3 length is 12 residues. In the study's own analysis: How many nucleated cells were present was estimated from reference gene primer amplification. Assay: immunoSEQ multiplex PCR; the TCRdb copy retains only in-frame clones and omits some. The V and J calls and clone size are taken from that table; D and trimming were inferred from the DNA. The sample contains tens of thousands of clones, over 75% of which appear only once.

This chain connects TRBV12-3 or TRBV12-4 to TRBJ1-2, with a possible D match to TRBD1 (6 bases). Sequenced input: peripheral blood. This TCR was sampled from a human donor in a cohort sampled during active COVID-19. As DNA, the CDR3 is TGTGCCAGCAGTTACACAGGGTCCGGCTACACCTTC. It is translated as CASSYTGSGYTF.